A single sample is the source of the 17 T cell receptor beta chains below, sequenced in a study of T-cell memory formation after mild COVID-19. Each CDR3 protein is one row after TCRdb ran MiXCR on the 5' RACE reads. The data show around 470,000 distinct CDR3 sequences, 20% seen once. Sequencing was done on a sample of PBMCs or a T cell subset sorted from them (not recorded which). These receptors all come from an adult woman who had mild COVID-19 (a few samples of this study predate the infection). Cell type and time point are not known.

The J gene is TRBJ2-7, the V gene TRBV7-8; D is undetermined. The CDR3 consists of 14 residues. V was clipped by 2 bases and J by 0 bases, with 8 bases between them. CDR1 is SGHVS and CDR2 is FQNEAQ in the germline V gene. CDR3 DNA sequence: TGTGCCAGCAGCTTACGATCGGTCTCCTACGAGCAGTACTTC. This codes for CASSLRSVSYEQYF. The entire variable domain, with the rest obtained from reference TRBV7-8 and TRBJ2-7, is as follows: GAGVSQSPRYKVAKRGQDVALRCDPISGHVSLFWYQQALGQGPEFLTYFQNEAQLDKSGLPSDRFFAERPEGSVSTLKIQRTQQEDSAVYLCASSLRSVSYEQYFGPGTRLTVT.

This chain uses TRBV20-1 with TRBJ2-2, with TRBD1 matching over 9 bases. From germline, CDR1 is DFQATT and CDR2 SNEGSKA (reference sequence). V dropped 1 base and J dropped 5; count of bases not matched to a gene: 8. The CDR3 has 16 residues. The DNA for the CDR3 is TGCAGTGCTAGAGGCTACGACAGGGGGGGGACCGGGGAGCTGTTTTTT. Translated: CSARGYDRGGTGELFF.

This clonotype was counted a few times. This chain's CDR3 is CASSPSYRDQPQHF. The CDR3 bases are TGTGCCAGCAGCCCCTCGTATAGGGATCAGCCCCAGCATTTT. The chain uses TRBV6-2 or TRBV6-3 and TRBJ1-5; no clear D. This CDR3 has 14 residues. V lost 6 bases to trimming and J lost 5 bases, with 14 bases between them. The germline V gene has CDR1 MNHEY and CDR2 SVGEGT.

This chain links TRBV19 with TRBJ1-5; a weak D match, TRBD1 (6 bases). The V end was cut by 9 bases, the J end by 6 bases, with 15 bases between. The germline gives CDR1 LNHDA, CDR2 SQIVND (reference sequence). The CDR3 spans 13 residues. The CDR3 here is CASSQTGRQPQHF. CDR3 nucleotide sequence: TGTGCCAGCTCTCAGACAGGACGTCAGCCCCAGCATTTT.

Concerning this clonotype: Being one base from a much bigger clone, this may be a read error. The V gene is TRBV7-8, the J gene TRBJ2-3; D remains unclear. Trimming removed 1 base at V and 1 base at J, with 15 bases between. The CDR3 contains 17 residues. Germline V gives CDR1 SGHVS, CDR2 FQNEAQ. The CDR3 region is CASSLDPIEAGTDTQYF. DNA of the CDR3: TGTGCCAGCAGCTTAGATCCCATAGAGGCAGGCACAGATACGCAGTATTTT.

The sample holds a few counts of this clonotype. This rearrangement joins TRBV12-3 or TRBV12-4 to TRBJ1-1; D uncertain. The V end was cut by 6 bases, the J end by 0 bases, with 11 bases between. The CDR3 is 14 residues long. The CDR3 is CASRLFPVNTEAFF. CDR3 coding DNA: TGTGCCAGCAGATTATTCCCGGTGAACACTGAAGCTTTCTTT.

This clonotype was counted between two and nine times. The rearrangement links TRBV29-1 to TRBJ1-2, with D perhaps TRBD1 (5 bases). This CDR3 is 10 amino acids long. Germline V CDR1 and CDR2: SQVTM, ANQGSEA. V dropped 4 bases and J dropped 6 bases, with 6 bases sitting between them. Here the CDR3 reads CSVVGDGYTF. The CDR3 coding sequence is TGCAGCGTTGTAGGGGATGGCTACACCTTC.

The genes are TRBV4-2 and TRBJ2-3; tentative D call: TRBD2 (5 bases). The CDR3 loop spans 15 amino acids. Trimming took 1 base from V and 2 from J, leaving 10 bases between them. CDR1 and CDR2 from the germline V gene are LGHNA and YNFKEQ. In DNA form, the CDR3 reads TGTGCCAGCAGCCAAGGTGGGAGCAACACAGATACGCAGTATTTT. Translated, it gives CASSQGGSNTDTQYF.

This chain uses TRBV25-1 with TRBJ1-1; D uncertain. This CDR3 has 13 amino acids. CDR1 and CDR2 (germline): MGHDK, SYGVNS. V lost 4 bases, J lost 1 base, and 7 bases lay in between. The CDR3 region is CASSGPANTEAFF. The CDR3 DNA reads TGTGCCAGCAGTGGACCAGCGAACACTGAAGCTTTCTTT.

The chain employs TRBV6-2 or TRBV6-3 and TRBJ1-5, with D perhaps matching TRBD1 (5 bases). The CDR3 runs to 14 residues. Germline V gives CDR1 MNHEY, CDR2 SVGEGT. The V end lost 2 bases, the J end lost 6 bases, and 11 bases lay between the germline ends. DNA of the CDR3: TGTGCCAGCAGTTACATAGGGGTCGGTCAGCCCCAGCATTTT. Amino acid sequence: CASSYIGVGQPQHF.

The J gene is TRBJ2-1, the V gene TRBV24-1; D ambiguous. Germline V gives CDR1 KGHDR, CDR2 SFDVKD. Trimming cost V 4 bases and J 4 bases, with 16 bases left between them. The CDR3 loop spans 16 amino acids. The CDR3 coding sequence is TGTGCCACCAGTGACCGATCAACCGGGCCATACAATGAGCAGTTCTTC. Amino acid sequence: CATSDRSTGPYNEQFF.

The J gene is TRBJ2-7, the V gene TRBV5-1; D is unresolved. The V end lost 3 bases, the J end lost 2 bases, and 12 bases lay between the germline ends. The CDR3 has 14 amino acids. CDR1 and CDR2 (germline): SGHRS, YFSETQ. CDR3 protein: CASSSYDKTYEQYF. The CDR3 nucleotides are TGCGCCAGCAGCTCATACGACAAAACCTACGAGCAGTACTTC.

About this clonotype itself: A much more abundant neighbour one base away suggests this may be a read error. The V gene is TRBV7-9, the J gene TRBJ1-4, with D unresolved. Germline V lookup: CDR1 SEHNR, CDR2 FQNEAQ (reference sequence). This CDR3 has 13 residues. The CDR3 DNA sequence: TGTGACAGCAGCTTAGAAGGCGGCGAAAAACTGTTTTTT. Residues: CDSSLEGGEKLFF.

In this sample, this clonotype turned up a few times. This chain links TRBV6-5 with TRBJ2-2, with TRBD1 matching over 7 bases. V shed 6 bases, J shed 0 bases, and the junction held 7 bases outside the gene matches. The CDR3 is 16 amino acids. The germline V gene encodes CDR1 MNHEY and CDR2 SVGAGI. The CDR3 coding sequence is TGTGCCAGCAGCCCTGGACAGGTCTCGAACACCGGGGAGCTGTTTTTT. This sequence encodes CASSPGQVSNTGELFF.

The chain carries TRBV7-2 and TRBJ2-7, with a weak D call TRBD1 (5 bases). V was cut by 2 bases and J by 5 bases, with 13 bases left in between. CDR3 length: 14 residues. Germline-derived CDR1 and CDR2 are SGHTA and FQGNSA. In nucleotides, the CDR3 is TGTGCCAGCAGCTTAAAGGGGCGCTTCGACGAGCAGTACTTC. Protein: CASSLKGRFDEQYF.

This clonotype was counted at least ten times. The chain carries TRBV5-1 and TRBJ2-6; D gene ambiguous. With 0 bases removed from V and 0 bases from J, the gap between germline ends came to 4 bases. The CDR3 covers 15 residues. CDR1 and CDR2 from the germline V gene are SGHRS and YFSETQ. The CDR3 nucleotides read TGCGCCAGCAGCTTGGATTTCTCTGGGGCCAACGTCCTGACTTTC. It translates to CASSLDFSGANVLTF.

This clonotype was found many times. This chain connects TRBV6-5 to TRBJ2-7; possibly TRBD1 for D (5 bases). The germline V gene encodes CDR1 MNHEY and CDR2 SVGAGI. V was trimmed by 10 bases and J by 7 bases, leaving 14 bases between them. This CDR3 contains 11 residues. The CDR3 region has the DNA TGTGCCACCTCAAGGGGAATGGAGCAGTACTTC. Protein product: CATSRGMEQYF.